This T cell receptor (beta chain) was captured in a study of blood T cells in healthy people across ages. CDR3 length equals 16 residues. Through a sample-barcoded 5' primer and a J-beta primer mix, a second PCR was run for roughly 7 to 11 cycles. TCRdb recomputed calls from the 5' RACE reads with MiXCR, one row per CDR3 protein. The data contain 1.5 million or so distinct CDR3 sequences, 35% to 45% of them singletons. Study results and limitations: For the donors, CMV status was unknown and possibly confounded expanded clonotype changes. Naive T cell percentage and TCR beta diversity correlated strongly.

Worth noting for this clonotype: As yet, its antigen is unknown.

The authors isolated at least 7 million PBMCs per sample. Per sample, no less than 5 micrograms of total RNA were extracted. Sequencing input: blood. J is TRBJ2-2 and V is TRBV21-1; the D call of TRBD1 is as the table states it, not checked on the DNA. TRBV21-1 is reported as a pseudogene. The receptor was derived from a young woman in good health. In DNA form, the CDR3 reads TGTGCCAGCCGGACTCGGACAGAATGGAAGACCGGGGAGCTGTTTTTT. Protein: CASRTRTEWKTGELFF.